Below, 3 T cell receptor beta chains from the same sample are listed, as sequenced in a study of cytomegalovirus exposure and HLA in healthy donors. PCR used 60 Vbeta primers and 13 Jbeta primers. Produced via immunoSEQ multiplex PCR; TCRdb's table is partial and in-frame only. The sample has some 60,000 clones; approximately 80% are singletons. Source material: PBMCs. These receptors came from a man in his forties in good health and CMV-seronegative.

This clone was recorded a few times. This chain joins TRBV19 and TRBJ1-6; D gene unclear. This CDR3 is built from 15 residues. The V end lost 1 base, the J end lost 16 bases, and 20 bases lay between the germline ends. Germline V gene data show CDR1 as LNHDA and CDR2 as SQIVND (reference sequence). CDR3 protein: CASSIAGPSGPRLHF. CDR3 coding DNA: TGTGCCAGTAGTATAGCGGGTCCATCTGGTCCCCGTCTCCACTTT.

This clone was recorded only once. CDR3 bases: TGTGCCAGCAGTTCGACAGGGAGATACTACGAGCAGTACGTC. The encoded protein is CASSSTGRYYEQYV. The J gene is TRBJ2-7, the V gene TRBV6-6; 7 nucleotides line up with TRBD1. Trimming cost V 4 bases and J 3 bases; bases outside gene matches: 6. The CDR3 has 14 amino acids. Looked up from germline, CDR1 is MNHNY and CDR2 is SVGAGI (reference sequence).

The chain joins TRBV7-2 to TRBJ2-3; tentatively, D is TRBD1 (6 bases). This CDR3 contains 16 residues. V gave up 5 bases and J gave up 5 bases, with 20 bases separating them. Germline CDR1 and CDR2: SGHTA and FQGNSA. The CDR3 region has the DNA TGTGCCAGCAGCCCGACCGGACAGAGGGGGAGAGATACGCAGTATTTT. This translates into CASSPTGQRGRDTQYF.